The T cell receptor (beta chain) described here comes from a study of cytomegalovirus exposure and HLA in healthy donors. Concerning this clone: Antigen specificity is unknown.

CDR1 and CDR2 from the germline V gene are WNHNN and SYGVQD (reference sequence). V trimming: 5 bases; J trimming: 6 bases; junction bases outside the gene matches: 6. This CDR3 has 14 amino acids. PCR involved 60 Vbeta and 13 Jbeta primers. In the study's own analysis: The count from a later analysis was tens of millions of unique TCR beta chains, roughly 11 million of them shared. Only in-frame clones appear in the TCRdb table, and some are missing; sequencing was by immunoSEQ multiplex PCR. The V and J calls and clone size were taken over from that table, and D and trimming were inferred from the DNA. In the table there are 150,000 to 200,000 clones, approximately 80% of which are singletons. Whole-study results and caveats: It was in a later analysis that TCR association rates were seen to vary by HLA locus, highest for DRB1 and lowest for HLA-C.

V usage is TRBV10-1 and J usage is TRBJ2-7; 11 bases are a match to TRBD1. The sequence came from a woman between 40 and 55 years old in good health and CMV-seronegative. Input material: PBMCs. CDR3 nucleotide sequence: TGCGCCAGCAGTTCCGGGACAGGGGGAGGCGAGCAGTACTTC. Protein: CASSSGTGGGEQYF.